Listed below are T cell receptor beta chains from one sample, sequenced in a study of molecular identifiers for immune sequencing clone quantification. TCRdb independently ran MiXCR on the PCR reads; one entry per CDR3 protein. This table holds 45,000 to 60,000 distinct CDR3 sequences, roughly 36% found once. The sequencing input was naive CD8+ T cells from blood, with Jurkat cell RNA spiked in. The receptor source for this set is a human donor in good health. Some libraries in this study had Jurkat cell RNA spiked in. The CDR3 runs from the conserved cysteine through the conserved F or W.

v_call: TRBV10-2; cdr3_aa: CASSVWENSNQPQHF
v_call: TRBV7-9; cdr3_aa: CASTPQGLPREQYF
v_call: TRBV19; cdr3_aa: CASSIIRLVGADQPQHF
v_call: TRBV6-5; cdr3_aa: CASTTGRNGNTGELFF
v_call: TRBV4-2; cdr3_aa: CASSQTFTGFYEQYF
v_call: TRBV2; cdr3_aa: CASRQGGSYEQDF
v_call: TRBV7-2; cdr3_aa: CASSLERWYSYNEQFF
v_call: TRBV11-2; cdr3_aa: CASSFFYGESTDTQYF
v_call: TRBV29-1; cdr3_aa: CSALTGTLTEQYF
v_call: TRBV11-1; cdr3_aa: CASSPTWRDTDTQYF
v_call: TRBV6-1; cdr3_aa: CASSEARERDTEAFF
v_call: TRBV7-9; cdr3_aa: CASTATSGRIGDTQYF
v_call: TRBV6-2/TRBV6-3; cdr3_aa: CASSDRIDSPLHF
v_call: TRBV7-2; cdr3_aa: CASSLGVFGGGDTQYF
v_call: TRBV20-1; cdr3_aa: CSAPRHRGSYEQYF
v_call: TRBV7-9; cdr3_aa: CASSLIGQRAGGELFF
v_call: TRBV9; cdr3_aa: CASSGASLTTDTQYF
v_call: TRBV19; cdr3_aa: CATFGTVGGGELFF
v_call: TRBV27; cdr3_aa: CASSQRLAGGPDTQYF
v_call: TRBV4-3; cdr3_aa: CASSQGIAGVYEQYF
v_call: TRBV25-1; cdr3_aa: CASSESGYQSSYEQYF
v_call: TRBV20-1; cdr3_aa: CSERGREKATQETQYF